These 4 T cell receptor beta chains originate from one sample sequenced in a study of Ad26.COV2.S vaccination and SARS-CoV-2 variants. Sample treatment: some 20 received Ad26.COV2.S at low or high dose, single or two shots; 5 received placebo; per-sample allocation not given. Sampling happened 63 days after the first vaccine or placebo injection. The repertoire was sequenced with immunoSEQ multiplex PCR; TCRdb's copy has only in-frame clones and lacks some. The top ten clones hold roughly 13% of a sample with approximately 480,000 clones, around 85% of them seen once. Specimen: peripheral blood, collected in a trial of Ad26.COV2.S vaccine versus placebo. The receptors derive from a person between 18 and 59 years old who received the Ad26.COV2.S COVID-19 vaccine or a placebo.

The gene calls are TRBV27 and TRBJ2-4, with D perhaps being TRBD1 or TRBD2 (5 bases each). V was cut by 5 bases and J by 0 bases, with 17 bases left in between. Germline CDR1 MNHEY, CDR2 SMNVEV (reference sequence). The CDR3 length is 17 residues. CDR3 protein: CASSPFGSGTAKNIQYF. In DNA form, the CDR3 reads TGTGCCAGCAGTCCATTCGGCTCCGGGACAGCCAAAAACATTCAGTACTTC.

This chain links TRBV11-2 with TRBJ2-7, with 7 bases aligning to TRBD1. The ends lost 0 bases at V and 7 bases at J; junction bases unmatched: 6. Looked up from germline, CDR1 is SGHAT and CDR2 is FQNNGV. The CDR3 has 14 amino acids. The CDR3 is CASSLDPTGREQYF. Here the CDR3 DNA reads TGTGCCAGCAGCTTAGACCCGACAGGGCGGGAGCAGTACTTC.

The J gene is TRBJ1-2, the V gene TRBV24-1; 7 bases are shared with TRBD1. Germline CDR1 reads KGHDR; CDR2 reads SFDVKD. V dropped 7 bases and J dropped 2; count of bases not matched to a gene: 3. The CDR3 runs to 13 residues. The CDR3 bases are TGTGCCACCAGGGGACAGAACAACTATGGCTACACCTTC. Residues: CATRGQNNYGYTF.

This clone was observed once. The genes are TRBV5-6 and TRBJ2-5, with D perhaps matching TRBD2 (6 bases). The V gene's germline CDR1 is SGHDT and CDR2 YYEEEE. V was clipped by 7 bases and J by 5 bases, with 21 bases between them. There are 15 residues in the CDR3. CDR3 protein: CASQPRRGLEETQYF. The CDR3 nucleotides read TGTGCCAGCCAACCACGGCGGGGCTTGGAGGAGACCCAGTACTTC.